Following are 13 T cell receptor beta chains from one sample sequenced in a study of T cells expressing NK-cell markers. TCRdb reprocessed the 5' RACE reads and keeps a single row for each CDR3 protein, giving no DNA. This sample contains 500,000 to 600,000 distinct CDR3 sequences. Sequencing used blood T cells: a sorted CD56 or NKG2C T cell subset, CD4+ or CD8+ T cells, or bulk PBMC T cells (not recorded which). These receptors originate from a man younger than 35 in good health.

The chain is built from TRBV20-1 and TRBJ1-2; no DNA is available, so the TRBD1 call from TCRdb remains unchecked. This CDR3 has 15 amino acids. Looked up from germline, CDR1 is DFQATT and CDR2 is SNEGSKA (reference sequence). The CDR3: CSARPLGGRSYGYTF.

This rearrangement joins TRBV30 to TRBJ2-7; TCRdb's D gene call, TRBD1, goes unchecked for lack of DNA. In germline, CDR1 is GTSNPN, CDR2 SVGIG (reference sequence). This CDR3 is 12 amino acids long. CDR3 protein: CALRTGGYEQYF. Together with reference TRBV30 and TRBJ2-7, the CDR3 gives the full variable domain: SQTIHQWPATLVQPVGSPLSLECTVEGTSNPNLYWYRQAAGRGLQLLFYSVGIGQISSEVPQNLSASRPQDRQFILSSKKLLLSDSGFYLCALRTGGYEQYFGPGTRLTVT.

V usage is TRBV12-3 or TRBV12-4 and J usage is TRBJ1-2; TCRdb indicates TRBD1, and absent DNA this call remains unverified. The CDR3 totals 15 residues. This chain's CDR3 is CASSSIRDSIYGYTF.

The rearrangement joins TRBV6-1 to TRBJ2-3. CDR3 size: 13 residues. CDR1 is MNHNS, CDR2 SASEGT, per germline. The CDR3 loop reads CASSPGLANTQYF.

This chain joins TRBV20-1 and TRBJ2-7; absent DNA, TCRdb's TRBD1 call cannot be checked. The CDR3 totals 13 residues. CDR1 is DFQATT and CDR2 is SNEGSKA in the germline V gene (reference sequence). The CDR3 sequence: CSAPGTLRYEQYF.

This chain connects TRBV9 to TRBJ2-2; lacking DNA, the TRBD2 call made by TCRdb goes unchecked. The CDR3 extends over 16 amino acids. The germline CDR1 and CDR2 sequences are SGDLS and YYNGEE. The CDR3 spells CASSVVTSGLGGELFF.

The chain recombines TRBV6-5 with TRBJ2-5. The CDR3 sequence is 14 residues long. Looked up from germline, CDR1 is MNHEY and CDR2 is SVGAGI. The CDR3 loop reads CASSYDPRKETQYF.

The rearrangement uses TRBV20-1 and TRBJ2-1; no DNA is available, so the TRBD1 call from TCRdb remains unchecked. This CDR3 comprises 14 residues. The germline V gene has CDR1 DFQATT and CDR2 SNEGSKA (reference sequence). The CDR3 here is CSAPQRHPYNEQFF.

V usage is TRBV9 and J usage is TRBJ2-2; lacking DNA, the TRBD2 call made by TCRdb goes unchecked. The germline V gene has CDR1 SGDLS and CDR2 YYNGEE. CDR3 length equals 16 residues. The CDR3 loop reads CASSVIAGPNTGELFF. Based on the CDR3 plus reference TRBV9 and TRBJ2-2, the full variable domain is DSGVTQTPKHLITATGQRVTLRCSPRSGDLSVYWYQQSLDQGLQFLIQYYNGEERAKGNILERFSAQQFPDLHSELNLSSLELGDSALYFCASSVIAGPNTGELFFGEGSRLTVL.

The chain couples TRBV24-1 to TRBJ2-2; TCRdb's D call of TRBD2 is untestable without DNA. Germline V gene sequence: CDR1 KGHDR, CDR2 SFDVKD. CDR3 length: 14 residues. This chain's CDR3 is CATRPGPNTGELFF.

V gene TRBV27 combines with J gene TRBJ1-1. CDR1 is MNHEY and CDR2 is SMNVEV in the germline V gene (reference sequence). The CDR3 extends over 14 amino acids. The CDR3 spells CASTLSVGYTEAFF.

The J gene is TRBJ1-2, the V gene TRBV5-1; the TRBD1 assignment by TCRdb is unverifiable without DNA. Germline values: CDR1 SGHRS, CDR2 YFSETQ. This CDR3 spans 14 amino acids. Here the CDR3 reads CASSVNREDYGYTF.

The chain couples TRBV3-1 to TRBJ2-1. This CDR3 is 15 amino acids long. Germline-derived CDR1 and CDR2 are LGHDT and YNNKEL (reference sequence). The CDR3 here is CASSQDRDSYNEQFF.